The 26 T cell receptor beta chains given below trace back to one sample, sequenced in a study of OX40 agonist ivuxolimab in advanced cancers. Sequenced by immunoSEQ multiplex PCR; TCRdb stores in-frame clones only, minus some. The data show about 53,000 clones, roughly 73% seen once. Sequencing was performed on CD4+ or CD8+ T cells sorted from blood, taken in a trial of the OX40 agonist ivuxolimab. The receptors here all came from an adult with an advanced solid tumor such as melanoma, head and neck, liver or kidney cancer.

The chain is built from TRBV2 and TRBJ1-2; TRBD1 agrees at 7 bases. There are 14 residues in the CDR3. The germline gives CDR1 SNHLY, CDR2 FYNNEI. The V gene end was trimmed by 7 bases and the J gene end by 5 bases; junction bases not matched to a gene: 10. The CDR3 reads CASKRRGLKYGYTF. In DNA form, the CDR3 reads TGTGCCAGCAAAAGAAGGGGGCTGAAGTATGGCTACACCTTC. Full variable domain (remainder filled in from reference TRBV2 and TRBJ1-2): EPEVTQTPSHQVTQMGQEVILRCVPISNHLYFYWYRQILGQKVEFLVSFYNNEISEKSEIFDDQFSVERPDGSNFTLKIRSTKLEDSAMYFCASKRRGLKYGYTFGSGTRLTVV.

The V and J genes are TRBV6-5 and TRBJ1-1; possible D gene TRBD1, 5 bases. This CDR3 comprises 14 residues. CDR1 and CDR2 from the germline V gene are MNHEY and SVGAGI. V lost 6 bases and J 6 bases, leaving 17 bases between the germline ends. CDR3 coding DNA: TGTGCCAGCAGAAGCCGGGACGAAGGCCCTGAAGCTTTCTTT. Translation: CASRSRDEGPEAFF.

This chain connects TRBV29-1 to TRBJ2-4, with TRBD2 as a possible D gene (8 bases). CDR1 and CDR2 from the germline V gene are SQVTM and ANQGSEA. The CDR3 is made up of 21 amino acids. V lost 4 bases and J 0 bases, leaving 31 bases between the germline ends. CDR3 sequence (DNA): TGCAGCGTTGTAAAGCTAGCGGGTTTCTCAGGGGGGACCATAGCCAAAAACATTCAGTACTTC. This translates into CSVVKLAGFSGGTIAKNIQYF.

The CDR3 bases are TGTGCCAGTAGTATGCAAGGGTCCAAGAACACTGAAGCTTTCTTT. It yields the protein CASSMQGSKNTEAFF. The V call is TRBV19, the J call TRBJ1-1; D unclear. Trimming left V 3 bases short and J 1 base short, with 12 bases between. The length of the CDR3 is 15 residues. From germline, CDR1 is LNHDA and CDR2 SQIVND (reference sequence).

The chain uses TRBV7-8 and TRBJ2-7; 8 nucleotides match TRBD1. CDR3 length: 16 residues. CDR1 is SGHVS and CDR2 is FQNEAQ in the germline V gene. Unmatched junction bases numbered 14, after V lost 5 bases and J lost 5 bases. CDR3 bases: TGTGCCAGCAGCGTAAGAACTGGACAGGGATCCCACGAGCAGTACTTC. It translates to CASSVRTGQGSHEQYF. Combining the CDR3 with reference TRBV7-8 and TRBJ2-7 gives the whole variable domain GAGVSQSPRYKVAKRGQDVALRCDPISGHVSLFWYQQALGQGPEFLTYFQNEAQLDKSGLPSDRFFAERPEGSVSTLKIQRTQQEDSAVYLCASSVRTGQGSHEQYFGPGTRLTVT.

CDR3 in amino acids: CASNQLAGVEETQYF. The DNA for the CDR3 is TGCGCCAGCAATCAACTAGCGGGAGTGGAAGAGACCCAGTACTTC. J is TRBJ2-5 and V is TRBV5-1; 11 bases match TRBD2. V gave up 6 bases and J gave up 3 bases; unmatched junction bases: 7. CDR1 and CDR2 from the germline V gene are SGHRS and YFSETQ. The CDR3 extends over 15 amino acids.

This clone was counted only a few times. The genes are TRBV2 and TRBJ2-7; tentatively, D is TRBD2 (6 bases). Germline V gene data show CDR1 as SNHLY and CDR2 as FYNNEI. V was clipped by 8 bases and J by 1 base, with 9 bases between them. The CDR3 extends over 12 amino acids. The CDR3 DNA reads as TGTGCCAGCGGAGGGCAATCCTACGAGCAGTACTTC. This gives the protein CASGGQSYEQYF.

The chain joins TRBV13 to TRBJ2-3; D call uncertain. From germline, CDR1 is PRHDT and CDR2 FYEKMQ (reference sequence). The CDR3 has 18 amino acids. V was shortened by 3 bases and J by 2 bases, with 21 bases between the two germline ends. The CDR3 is CASSFRATLQTLTDTQYF. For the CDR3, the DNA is TGTGCCAGCAGCTTTAGGGCAACCCTTCAAACACTCACAGATACGCAGTATTTT. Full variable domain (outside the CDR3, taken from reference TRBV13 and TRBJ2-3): AAGVIQSPRHLIKEKRETATLKCYPIPRHDTVYWYQQGPGQDPQFLISFYEKMQSDKGSIPDRFSAQQFSDYHSELNMSSLELGDSALYFCASSFRATLQTLTDTQYFGPGTRLTVL.

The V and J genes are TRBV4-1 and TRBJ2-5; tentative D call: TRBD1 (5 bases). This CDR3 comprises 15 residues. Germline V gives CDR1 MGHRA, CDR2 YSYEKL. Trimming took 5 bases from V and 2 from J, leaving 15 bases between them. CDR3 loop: CASSLGAGVQETQYF. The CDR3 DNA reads TGCGCCAGCAGCTTAGGGGCTGGGGTTCAAGAGACCCAGTACTTC.

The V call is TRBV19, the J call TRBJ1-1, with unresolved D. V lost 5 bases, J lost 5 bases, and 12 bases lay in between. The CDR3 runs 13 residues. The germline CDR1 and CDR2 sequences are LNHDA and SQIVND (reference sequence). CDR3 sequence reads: CASSFRVGTEAFF. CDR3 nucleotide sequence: TGTGCCAGTAGTTTCCGGGTTGGGACTGAAGCTTTCTTT.

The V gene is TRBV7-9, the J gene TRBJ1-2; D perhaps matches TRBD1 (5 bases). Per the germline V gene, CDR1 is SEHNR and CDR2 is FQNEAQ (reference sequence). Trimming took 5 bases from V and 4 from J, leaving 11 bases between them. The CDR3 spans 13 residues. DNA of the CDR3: TGTGCCAGCAGCCAAGGACAAAGCTATGGCTACACCTTC. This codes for CASSQGQSYGYTF.

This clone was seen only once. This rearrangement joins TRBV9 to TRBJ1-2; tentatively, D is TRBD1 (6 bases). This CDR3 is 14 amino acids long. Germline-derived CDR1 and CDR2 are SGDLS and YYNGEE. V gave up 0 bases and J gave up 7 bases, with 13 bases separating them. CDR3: CASSVGIIQGGYTF. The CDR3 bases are TGTGCCAGCAGCGTAGGGATCATACAGGGTGGCTACACCTTC.

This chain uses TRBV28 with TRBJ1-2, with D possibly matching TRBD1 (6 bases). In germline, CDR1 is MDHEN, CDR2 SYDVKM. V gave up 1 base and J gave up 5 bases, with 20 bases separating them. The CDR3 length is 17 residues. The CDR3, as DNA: TGTGCCAGCAGTTTATTAGGAAGGGGGGGGACCGGTTATGGCTACACCTTC. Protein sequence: CASSLLGRGGTGYGYTF.

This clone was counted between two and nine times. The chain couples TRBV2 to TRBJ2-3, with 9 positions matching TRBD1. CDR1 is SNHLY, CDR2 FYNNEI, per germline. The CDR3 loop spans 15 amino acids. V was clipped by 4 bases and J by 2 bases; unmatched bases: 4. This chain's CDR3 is CASSGQGVSTDTQYF. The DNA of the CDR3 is TGTGCCAGCAGTGGACAGGGGGTGTCCACAGATACGCAGTATTTT.

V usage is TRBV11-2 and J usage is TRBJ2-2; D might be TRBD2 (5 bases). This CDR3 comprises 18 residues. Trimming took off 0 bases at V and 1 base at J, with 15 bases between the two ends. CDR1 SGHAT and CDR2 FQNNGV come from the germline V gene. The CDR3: CASSLDQEAVVNTGELFF. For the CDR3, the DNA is TGTGCCAGCAGCTTAGACCAGGAGGCGGTAGTGAACACCGGGGAGCTGTTTTTT.

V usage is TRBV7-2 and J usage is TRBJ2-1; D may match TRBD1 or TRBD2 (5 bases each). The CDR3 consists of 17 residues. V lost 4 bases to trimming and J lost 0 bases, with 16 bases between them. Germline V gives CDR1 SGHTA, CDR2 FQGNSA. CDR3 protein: CASSSGRTYSSYNEQFF. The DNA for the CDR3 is TGTGCCAGCAGCTCAGGGCGGACTTATAGCTCCTACAATGAGCAGTTCTTC. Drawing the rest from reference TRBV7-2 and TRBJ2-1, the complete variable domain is GAGVSQSPSNKVTEKGKDVELRCDPISGHTALYWYRQSLGQGLEFLIYFQGNSAPDKSGLPSDRFSAERTGGSVSTLTIQRTQQEDSAVYLCASSSGRTYSSYNEQFFGPGTRLTVL.

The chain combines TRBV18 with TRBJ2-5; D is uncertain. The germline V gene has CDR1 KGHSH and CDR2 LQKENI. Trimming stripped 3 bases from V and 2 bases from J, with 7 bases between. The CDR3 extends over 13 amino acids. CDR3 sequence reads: CASSPAWQETQYF. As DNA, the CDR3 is TGTGCCAGCTCACCCGCATGGCAAGAGACCCAGTACTTC.

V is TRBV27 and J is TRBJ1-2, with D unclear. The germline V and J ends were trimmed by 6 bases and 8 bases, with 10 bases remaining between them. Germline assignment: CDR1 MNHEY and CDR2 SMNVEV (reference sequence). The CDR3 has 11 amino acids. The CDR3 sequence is CASRWAGGYTF. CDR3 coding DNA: TGTGCCAGCAGGTGGGCGGGAGGCTACACCTTC.

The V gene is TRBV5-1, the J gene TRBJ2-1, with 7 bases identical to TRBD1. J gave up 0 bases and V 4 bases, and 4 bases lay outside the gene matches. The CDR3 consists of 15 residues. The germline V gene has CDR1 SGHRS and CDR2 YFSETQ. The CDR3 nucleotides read TGCGCCAGCAGCCATGGACAGGACTCCTACAATGAGCAGTTCTTC. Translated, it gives CASSHGQDSYNEQFF.

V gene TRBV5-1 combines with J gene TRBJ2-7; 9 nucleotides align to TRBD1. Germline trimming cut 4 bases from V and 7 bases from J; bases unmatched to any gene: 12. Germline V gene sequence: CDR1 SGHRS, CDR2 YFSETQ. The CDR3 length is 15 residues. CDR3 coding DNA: TGCGCCAGCAGCCGTGGGACAGGGCTGAATGGGGAGCAGTACTTC. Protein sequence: CASSRGTGLNGEQYF.

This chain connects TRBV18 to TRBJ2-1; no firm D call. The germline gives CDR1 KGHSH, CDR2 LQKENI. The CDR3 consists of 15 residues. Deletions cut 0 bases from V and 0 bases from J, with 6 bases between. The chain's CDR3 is CASSPPGSSYNEQFF. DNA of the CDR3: TGTGCCAGCTCACCACCGGGAAGCTCCTACAATGAGCAGTTCTTC.

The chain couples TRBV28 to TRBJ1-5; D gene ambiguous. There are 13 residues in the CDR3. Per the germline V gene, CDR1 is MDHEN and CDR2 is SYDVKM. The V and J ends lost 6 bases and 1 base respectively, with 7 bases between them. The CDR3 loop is CASRSLSNQPQHF. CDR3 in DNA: TGTGCCAGCAGATCTCTCAGCAATCAGCCCCAGCATTTT.

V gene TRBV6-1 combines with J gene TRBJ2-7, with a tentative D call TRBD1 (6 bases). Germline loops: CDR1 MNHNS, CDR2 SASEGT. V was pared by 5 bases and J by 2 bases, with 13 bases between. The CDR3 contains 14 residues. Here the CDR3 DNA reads TGTGCCAGCAGTTCGGCCAGGGGACCCTACGAGCAGTACTTC. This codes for CASSSARGPYEQYF.

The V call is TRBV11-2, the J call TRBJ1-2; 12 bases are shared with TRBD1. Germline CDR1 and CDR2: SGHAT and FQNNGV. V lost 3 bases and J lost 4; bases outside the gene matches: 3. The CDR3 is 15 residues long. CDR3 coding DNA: TGTGCCAGCAGCTTCGGGACAGGGGGCAGCTATGGCTACACCTTC. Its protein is CASSFGTGGSYGYTF.

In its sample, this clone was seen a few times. The CDR3 DNA reads TGTGCCTGGAGGAAAGGGGGCTACACCTTC. Its protein product is CAWRKGGYTF. The V and J genes are TRBV30 and TRBJ1-2, with unresolved D. With 3 bases removed from V and 8 bases from J, the gap between germline ends came to 7 bases. Germline V gene lookup returns CDR1 GTSNPN and CDR2 SVGIG (reference sequence). The CDR3 length is 10 residues.

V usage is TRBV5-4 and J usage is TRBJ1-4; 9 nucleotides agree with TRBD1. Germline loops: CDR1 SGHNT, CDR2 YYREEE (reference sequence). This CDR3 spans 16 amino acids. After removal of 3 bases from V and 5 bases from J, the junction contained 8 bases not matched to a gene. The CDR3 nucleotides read TGTGCCAGCAGCTCGAGGGTCGGGACAGGGAATGAAAAACTGTTTTTT. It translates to CASSSRVGTGNEKLFF.